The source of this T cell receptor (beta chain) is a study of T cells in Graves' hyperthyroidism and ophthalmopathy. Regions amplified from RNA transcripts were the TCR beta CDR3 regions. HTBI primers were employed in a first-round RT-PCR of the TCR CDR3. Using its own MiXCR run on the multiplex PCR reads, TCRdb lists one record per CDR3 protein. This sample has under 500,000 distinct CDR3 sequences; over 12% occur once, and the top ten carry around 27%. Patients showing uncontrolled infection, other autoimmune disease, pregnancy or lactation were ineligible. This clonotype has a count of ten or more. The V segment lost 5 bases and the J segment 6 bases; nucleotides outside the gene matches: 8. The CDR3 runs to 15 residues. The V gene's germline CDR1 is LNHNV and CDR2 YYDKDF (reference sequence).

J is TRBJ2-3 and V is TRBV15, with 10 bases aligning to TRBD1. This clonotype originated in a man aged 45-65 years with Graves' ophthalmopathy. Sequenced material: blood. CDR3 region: CATSPRQGARDTQYF. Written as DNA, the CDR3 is TGTGCCACCAGCCCGCGACAGGGGGCGAGGGATACGCAGTATTTT. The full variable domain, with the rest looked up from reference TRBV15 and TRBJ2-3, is DAMVIQNPRYQVTQFGKPVTLSCSQTLNHNVMYWYQQKSSQAPKLLFHYYDKDFNNEADTPDNFQSRRPNTSFCFLDIRSPGLGDTAMYLCATSPRQGARDTQYFGPGTRLTVL.